The present TCR beta chain was sequenced within a study of cytomegalovirus exposure and HLA in healthy donors. Study-wide points: The tendency of first-cohort TCR clusters to co-occur in the 90 to 150 validation repertoires was the finding of a later analysis.

The donors were in the roughly 130-subject validation cohort, distinct from the roughly 670-subject first cohort. A remark on this clone: Antigen unknown.

Only in-frame clones appear in the TCRdb table, and some are missing; sequencing was by immunoSEQ multiplex PCR. The sample contains 150,000 to 200,000 clones, about 82% of which appear only once. This receptor was taken from a woman aged 18-35 years in good health and CMV-seronegative. The sample taken for sequencing was PBMCs.

The CDR3 protein is CASSLVPGLATYNEQFF. Written as DNA, the CDR3 is TGTGCCAGCAGCTTGGTCCCTGGACTAGCGACTTACAATGAGCAGTTCTTC. The rearrangement joins TRBV5-6 to TRBJ2-1, with 9 bases aligning to TRBD2. Trimming cost V 0 bases and J 4 bases; bases outside gene matches: 8. CDR1 and CDR2 from the germline V gene are SGHDT and YYEEEE. The CDR3 is 17 amino acids.